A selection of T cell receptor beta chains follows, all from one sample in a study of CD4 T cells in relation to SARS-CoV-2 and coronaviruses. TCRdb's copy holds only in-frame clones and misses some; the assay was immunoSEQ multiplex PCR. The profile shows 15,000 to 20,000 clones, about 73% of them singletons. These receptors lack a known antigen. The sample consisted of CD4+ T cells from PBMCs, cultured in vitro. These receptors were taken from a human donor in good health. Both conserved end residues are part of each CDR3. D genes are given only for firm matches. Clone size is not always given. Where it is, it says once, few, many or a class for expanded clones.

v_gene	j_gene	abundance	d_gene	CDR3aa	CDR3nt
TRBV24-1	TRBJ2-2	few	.	CATSESAQGRTGELFF	TGTGCCACCAGTGAATCTGCGCAGGGGAGGACCGGGGAGCTGTTTTTT
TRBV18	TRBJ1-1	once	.	CASSPIISGTEAFF	TGTGCCAGCTCACCAATCATATCCGGGACTGAAGCTTTCTTT
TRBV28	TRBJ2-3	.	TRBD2	CASSPPSGRAKDTQYF	TGTGCCAGCAGTCCTCCTAGCGGGAGGGCCAAAGATACGCAGTATTTT
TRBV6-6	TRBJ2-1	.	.	CASSLNSLNEQFF	TGTGCCAGCAGTTTAAACTCCCTCAATGAGCAGTTCTTC
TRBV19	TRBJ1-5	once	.	CATSPGNQPQHF	TGTGCCACATCCCCGGGGAATCAGCCCCAGCATTTT
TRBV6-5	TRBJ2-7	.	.	CASSSVYEQYF	TGTGCCAGCAGCTCAGTCTACGAGCAGTACTTC
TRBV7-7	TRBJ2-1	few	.	CASSPGPNPGNEQFF	TGTGCCAGCAGTCCCGGGCCAAACCCTGGCAATGAGCAGTTCTTC
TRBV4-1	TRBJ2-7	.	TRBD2	CASSQQYGEGHYEQYF	TGCGCCAGCAGCCAGCAGTATGGGGAGGGCCACTACGAGCAGTACTTC
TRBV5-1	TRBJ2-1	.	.	CASSLTPNEQFF	TGCGCCAGCAGCCTTACACCCAATGAGCAGTTCTTC
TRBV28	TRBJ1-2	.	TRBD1	CASRTGKSSYGYTF	TGTGCCAGCAGGACAGGGAAGAGCTCCTATGGCTACACCTTC
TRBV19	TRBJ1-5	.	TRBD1	CASSIGTGSLQHF	TGTGCCAGTAGTATAGGGACAGGTTCTCTCCAGCATTTT
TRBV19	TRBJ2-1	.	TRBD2	CASTSSGRFGTYNEQFF	TGTGCCAGTACATCTAGCGGGAGGTTCGGGACCTACAATGAGCAGTTCTTC
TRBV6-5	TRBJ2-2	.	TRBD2	CASSPISGTPRELFF	TGTGCCAGCAGCCCAATTAGCGGGACCCCCCGGGAGCTGTTTTTT
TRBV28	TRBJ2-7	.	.	CASSFQEGAFSYEQYF	TGTGCCAGCAGTTTTCAGGAGGGGGCCTTCTCCTACGAGCAGTACTTC
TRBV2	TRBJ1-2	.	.	CASSETDYGYTF	TGTGCCAGCAGTGAAACGGACTATGGCTACACCTTC
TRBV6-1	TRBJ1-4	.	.	CASSDLSGFGREKLFF	TGTGCCAGCAGTGATCTCAGCGGCTTTGGACGGGAAAAACTGTTTTTT
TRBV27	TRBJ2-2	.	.	CASAKLGAGELFF	TGTGCCAGCGCTAAACTCGGCGCCGGGGAGCTGTTTTTT
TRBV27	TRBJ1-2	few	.	CASSYGGDTF	TGTGCCAGCAGTTACGGTGGTGACACCTTC
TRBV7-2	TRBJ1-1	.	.	CASSWAGENTEAFF	TGTGCCAGCAGCTGGGCAGGGGAGAACACTGAAGCTTTCTTT
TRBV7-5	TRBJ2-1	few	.	CAPRGGQNNEQFF	TGTGCCCCGAGGGGTGGGCAGAATAATGAGCAGTTCTTC
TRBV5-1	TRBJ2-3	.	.	CASSTAGTDTQYF	TGCGCCAGCAGCACGGCGGGCACAGATACGCAGTATTTT
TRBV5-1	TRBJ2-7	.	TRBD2	CASSLGTSVTSSYEQYF	TGCGCCAGCAGCTTGGGAACTAGCGTAACAAGCTCCTACGAGCAGTACTTC
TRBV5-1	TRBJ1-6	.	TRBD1	CASSLRTGGRSPLHF	TGCGCCAGCAGCTTGCGGACAGGGGGACGCTCACCCCTCCACTTT
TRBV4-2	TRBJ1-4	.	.	CASRDPIVTGTELFF	TGTGCCAGCAGAGACCCGATAGTTACAGGGACGGAACTGTTTTTT
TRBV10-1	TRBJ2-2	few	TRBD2	CASSGLAGVNTGELFF	TGCGCCAGCAGTGGACTAGCGGGAGTGAACACCGGGGAGCTGTTTTTT
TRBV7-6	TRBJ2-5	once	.	CASSLSGLRILQETQYF	TGTGCCAGCAGCTTATCGGGGCTGAGAATTTTACAAGAGACCCAGTACTTC
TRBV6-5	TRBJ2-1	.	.	CASSWDLYNEQFF	TGTGCCAGCAGTTGGGACCTCTACAATGAGCAGTTCTTC
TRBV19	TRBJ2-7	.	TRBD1	CASRNPGQGSYEQYF	TGTGCCAGTAGGAACCCGGGACAGGGATCCTACGAGCAGTACTTC
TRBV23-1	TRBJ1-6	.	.	CASRYTARQTRDSPLHF	TGCGCCAGCAGGTATACGGCCAGACAAACTCGGGATTCACCCCTCCACTTT
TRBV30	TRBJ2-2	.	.	CAWTDLSGGELFF	TGTGCCTGGACCGACCTTTCAGGCGGGGAGCTGTTTTTT
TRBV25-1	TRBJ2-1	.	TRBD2	CASSLGTSGAYNEQFF	TGTGCCAGCAGCCTCGGGACTAGCGGGGCCTACAATGAGCAGTTCTTC
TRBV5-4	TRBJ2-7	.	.	CASSLQGWEQYF	TGTGCCAGCAGCTTACAGGGTTGGGAGCAGTACTTC
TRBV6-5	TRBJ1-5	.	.	CASRGPQGNQPQHF	TGTGCCAGCAGGGGACCACAGGGAAATCAGCCCCAGCATTTT
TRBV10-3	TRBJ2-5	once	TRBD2	CAISEPGEGETQYF	TGTGCCATCAGTGAGCCCGGGGAGGGGGAGACCCAGTACTTC
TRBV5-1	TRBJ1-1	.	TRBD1	CASSKGTGQAFF	TGCGCCAGCAGCAAGGGGACAGGCCAAGCTTTCTTT
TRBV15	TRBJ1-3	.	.	CATSRGPSSGNTIYF	TGTGCCACCAGCAGAGGTCCATCCTCTGGAAACACCATATATTTT
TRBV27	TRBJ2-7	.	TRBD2	CASSIRGPSGSGEQYF	TGTGCCAGCAGTATCAGAGGCCCTAGCGGGAGCGGGGAGCAGTACTTC
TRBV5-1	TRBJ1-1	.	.	CASSSMDRNTEAFF	TGCGCCAGCAGCTCTATGGACAGGAACACTGAAGCTTTCTTT
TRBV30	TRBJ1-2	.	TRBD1	CAWSFRGTLRYGYTF	TGTGCCTGGAGTTTCAGGGGGACATTACGATATGGCTACACCTTC
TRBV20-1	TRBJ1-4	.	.	CSASRATNEKLFF	TGCAGTGCTAGTCGGGCAACTAATGAAAAACTGTTTTTT
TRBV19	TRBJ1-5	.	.	CASWVPHSNQPQHF	TGTGCCAGCTGGGTTCCTCATAGCAATCAGCCCCAGCATTTT
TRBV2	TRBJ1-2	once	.	CASDGRGAFRDGYTF	TGTGCCAGCGACGGGAGGGGCGCATTCAGGGATGGCTACACCTTC
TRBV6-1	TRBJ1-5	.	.	CASSEGRWQPQHF	TGTGCCAGCAGTGAAGGAAGGTGGCAGCCCCAGCATTTT
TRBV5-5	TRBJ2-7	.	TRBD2	CASSFHSGMIYEQYF	TGTGCCAGCAGCTTTCATAGCGGGATGATCTACGAGCAGTACTTC
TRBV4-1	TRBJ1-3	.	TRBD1	CASSQEARGRGDTIYF	TGCGCCAGCAGCCAAGAGGCCAGGGGGCGCGGGGACACCATATATTTT
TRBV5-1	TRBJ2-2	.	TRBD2	CASNFNGGGPSGELFF	TGCGCCAGCAACTTCAACGGGGGGGGGCCAAGCGGGGAGCTGTTTTTT
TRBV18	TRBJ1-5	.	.	CASSPRGGNQPQHF	TGTGCCAGCTCACCCCGGGGGGGCAATCAGCCCCAGCATTTT
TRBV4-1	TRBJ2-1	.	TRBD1	CASSLRGQGRYNEQFF	TGCGCCAGCAGCCTCCGGGGACAGGGTCGCTACAATGAGCAGTTCTTC
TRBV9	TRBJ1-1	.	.	CASSVGAGVNPTEAFF	TGTGCCAGCAGCGTAGGTGCAGGGGTAAATCCCACTGAAGCTTTCTTT
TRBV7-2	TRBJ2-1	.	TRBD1	CASSLSLTGDPYNEQFF	TGTGCCAGCAGCCTCTCCTTAACAGGGGACCCCTACAATGAGCAGTTCTTC
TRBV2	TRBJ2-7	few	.	CASSEYEQYF	TGTGCCAGCAGTGAATACGAGCAGTACTTC
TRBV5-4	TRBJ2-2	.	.	CASSLGAANTGELFF	TGTGCCAGCAGCTTGGGAGCAGCGAACACCGGGGAGCTGTTTTTT
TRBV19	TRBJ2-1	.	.	CASSIRTGTNYNEQFF	TGTGCCAGTAGTATTAGAACCGGGACCAATTACAATGAGCAGTTCTTC
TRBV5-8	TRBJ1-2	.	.	CASSFPLGAPGYGYTF	TGTGCCAGCAGCTTCCCGTTAGGGGCCCCCGGCTATGGCTACACCTTC
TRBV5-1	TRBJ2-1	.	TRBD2	CASSPATSGRNEQFF	TGCGCCAGCAGCCCGGCTACTAGCGGGAGAAATGAGCAGTTCTTC
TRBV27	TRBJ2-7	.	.	CASSRGPSANYYEQYF	TGTGCCAGCAGTAGGGGACCCTCCGCTAACTACTACGAGCAGTACTTC
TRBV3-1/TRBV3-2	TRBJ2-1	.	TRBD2	CASSRISYGSGRANEQFF	TGTGCCAGCAGCCGCATCTCCTACGGTAGCGGGAGGGCCAATGAGCAGTTCTTC
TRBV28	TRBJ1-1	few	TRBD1	CASTRTGTHTEAFF	TGTGCCAGCACACGGACAGGAACGCACACTGAAGCTTTCTTT
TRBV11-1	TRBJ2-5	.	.	CASSLVSTSRETQYF	TGTGCCAGCAGCTTAGTCAGCACTAGTCGGGAGACCCAGTACTTC
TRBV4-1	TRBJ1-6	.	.	CASSQVGGIRPSPLHF	TGCGCCAGCAGCCAAGTTGGAGGGATTAGGCCTTCACCCCTCCACTTT